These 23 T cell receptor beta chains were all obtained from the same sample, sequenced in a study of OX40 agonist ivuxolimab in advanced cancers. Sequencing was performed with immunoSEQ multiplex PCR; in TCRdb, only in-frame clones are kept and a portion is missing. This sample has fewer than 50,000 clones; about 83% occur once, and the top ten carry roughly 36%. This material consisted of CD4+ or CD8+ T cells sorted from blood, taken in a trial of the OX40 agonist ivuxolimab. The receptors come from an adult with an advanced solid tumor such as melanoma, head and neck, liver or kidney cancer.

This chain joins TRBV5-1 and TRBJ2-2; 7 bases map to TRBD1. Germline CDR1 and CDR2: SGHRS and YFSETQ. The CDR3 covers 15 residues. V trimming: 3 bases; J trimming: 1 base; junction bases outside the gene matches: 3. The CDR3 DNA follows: TGCGCCAGCAGCTCCGGGACAGAGAACACCGGGGAGCTGTTTTTT. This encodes CASSSGTENTGELFF.

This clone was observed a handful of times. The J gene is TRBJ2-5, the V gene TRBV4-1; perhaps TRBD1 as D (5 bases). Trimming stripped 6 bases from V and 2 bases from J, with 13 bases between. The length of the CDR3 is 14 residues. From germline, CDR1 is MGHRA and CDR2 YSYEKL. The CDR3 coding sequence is TGCGCCAGCAGAGGGGCGGAAAATCAAGAGACCCAGTACTTC. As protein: CASRGAENQETQYF.

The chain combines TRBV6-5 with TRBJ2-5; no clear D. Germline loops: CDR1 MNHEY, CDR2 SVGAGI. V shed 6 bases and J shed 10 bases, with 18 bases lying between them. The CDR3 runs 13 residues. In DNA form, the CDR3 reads TGTGCCAGCAGCCTCGACTCCTCTCAGAGCCAGTACTTC. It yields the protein CASSLDSSQSQYF.

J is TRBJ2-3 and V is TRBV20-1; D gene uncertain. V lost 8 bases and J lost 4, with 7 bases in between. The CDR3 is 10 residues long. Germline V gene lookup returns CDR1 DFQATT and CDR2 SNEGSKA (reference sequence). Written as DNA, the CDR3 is TGCAGTCCCGACTCAGATACGCAGTATTTT. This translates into CSPDSDTQYF.

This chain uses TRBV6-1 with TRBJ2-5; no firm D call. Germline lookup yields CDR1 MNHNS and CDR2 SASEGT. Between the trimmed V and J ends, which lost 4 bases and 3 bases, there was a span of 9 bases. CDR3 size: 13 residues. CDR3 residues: CASSVYREETQYF. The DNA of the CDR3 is TGTGCCAGCAGTGTCTATCGGGAAGAGACCCAGTACTTC.

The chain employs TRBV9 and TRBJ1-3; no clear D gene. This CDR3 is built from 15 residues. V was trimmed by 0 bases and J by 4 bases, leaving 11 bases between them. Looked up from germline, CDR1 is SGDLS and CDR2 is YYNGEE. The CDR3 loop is CASSVDKGSGNTIYF. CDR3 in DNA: TGTGCCAGCAGCGTAGATAAGGGTTCCGGAAACACCATATATTTT.

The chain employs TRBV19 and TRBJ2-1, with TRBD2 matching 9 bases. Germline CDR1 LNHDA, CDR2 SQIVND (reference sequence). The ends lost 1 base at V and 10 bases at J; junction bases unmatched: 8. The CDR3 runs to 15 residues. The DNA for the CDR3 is TGTGCCAGTAGTATAGGGGATAGCGGGAGAAGCGAGCAGTTCTTC. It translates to CASSIGDSGRSEQFF. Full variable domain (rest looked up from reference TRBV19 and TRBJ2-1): DGGITQSPKYLFRKEGQNVTLSCEQNLNHDAMYWYRQDPGQGLRLIYYSQIVNDFQKGDIAEGYSVSREKKESFPLTVTSAQKNPTAFYLCASSIGDSGRSEQFFGPGTRLTVL.

This chain's CDR3 is CATNWDRGNTGELFF. As DNA, the CDR3 is TGTGCCACCAATTGGGACAGGGGGAACACCGGGGAGCTGTTTTTT. This sequence joins TRBV6-1 and TRBJ2-2, with TRBD1 matching 10 bases. The length of the CDR3 is 15 residues. Germline-derived CDR1 and CDR2 are MNHNS and SASEGT. V gave up 10 bases and J gave up 1 base; unmatched junction bases: 6.

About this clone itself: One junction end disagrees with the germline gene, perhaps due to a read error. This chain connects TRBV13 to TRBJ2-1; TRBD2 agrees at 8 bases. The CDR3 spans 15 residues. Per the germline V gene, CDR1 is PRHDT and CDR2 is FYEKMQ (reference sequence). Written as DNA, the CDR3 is TGCGCCAGCAGTCCCGGGGTAGCGGGAAGTCCCCCGCAGTTCTTC. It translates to CASSPGVAGSPPQFF.

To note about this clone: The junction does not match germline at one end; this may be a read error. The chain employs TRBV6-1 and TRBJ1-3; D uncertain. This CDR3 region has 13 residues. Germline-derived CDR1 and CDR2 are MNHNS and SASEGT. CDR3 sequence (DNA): TGTGCCAGCAGTGAGGAACATGGAGACACCATATATTTT. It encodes CASSEEHGDTIYF.

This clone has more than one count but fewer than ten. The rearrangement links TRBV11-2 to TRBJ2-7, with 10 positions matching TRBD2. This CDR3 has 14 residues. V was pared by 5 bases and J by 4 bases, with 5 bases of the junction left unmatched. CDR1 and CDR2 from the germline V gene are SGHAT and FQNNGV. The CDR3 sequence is CASSLGTSDYEQYF. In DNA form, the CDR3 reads TGTGCCAGCAGCCTAGGGACTAGCGATTACGAGCAGTACTTC. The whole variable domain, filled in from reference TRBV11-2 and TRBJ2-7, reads EAGVAQSPRYKIIEKRQSVAFWCNPISGHATLYWYQQILGQGPKLLIQFQNNGVVDDSQLPKDRFSAERLKGVDSTLKIQPAKLEDSAVYLCASSLGTSDYEQYFGPGTRLTVT.

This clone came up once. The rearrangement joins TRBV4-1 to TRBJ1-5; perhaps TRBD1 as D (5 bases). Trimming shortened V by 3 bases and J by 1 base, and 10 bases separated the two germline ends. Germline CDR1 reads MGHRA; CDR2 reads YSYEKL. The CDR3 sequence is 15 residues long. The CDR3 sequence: CASSQGWDSNQPQHF. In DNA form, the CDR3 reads TGCGCCAGCAGCCAGGGGTGGGACAGCAATCAGCCCCAGCATTTT.

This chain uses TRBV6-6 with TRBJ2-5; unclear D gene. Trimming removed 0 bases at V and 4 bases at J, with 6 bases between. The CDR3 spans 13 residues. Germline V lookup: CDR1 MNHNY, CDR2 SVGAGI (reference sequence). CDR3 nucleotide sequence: TGTGCCAGCAGTTACTCCCGCCCAGAGACCCAGTACTTC. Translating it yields CASSYSRPETQYF.

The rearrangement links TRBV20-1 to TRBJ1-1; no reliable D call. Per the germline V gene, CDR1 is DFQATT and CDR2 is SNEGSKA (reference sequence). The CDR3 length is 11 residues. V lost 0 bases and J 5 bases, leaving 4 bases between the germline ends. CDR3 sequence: CSARDGTEAFF. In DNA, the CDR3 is TGCAGTGCTAGAGATGGAACTGAAGCTTTCTTT.

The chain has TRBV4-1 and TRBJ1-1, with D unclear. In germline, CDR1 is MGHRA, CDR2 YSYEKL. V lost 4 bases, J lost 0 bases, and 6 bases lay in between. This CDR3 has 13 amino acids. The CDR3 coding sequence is TGCGCCAGCAGCCCAGACATGAACACTGAAGCTTTCTTT. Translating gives CASSPDMNTEAFF.

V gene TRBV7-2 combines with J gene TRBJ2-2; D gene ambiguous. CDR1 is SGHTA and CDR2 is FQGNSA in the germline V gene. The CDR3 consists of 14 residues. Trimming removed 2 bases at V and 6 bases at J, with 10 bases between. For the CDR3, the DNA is TGTGCCAGCAGCTTATCATCATTGGCCGGGGAGCTGTTTTTT. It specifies CASSLSSLAGELFF.

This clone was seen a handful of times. CDR3 sequence reads: CASSQGSTVLTDTQYF. The CDR3, as DNA: TGTGCCAGCAGCCAAGGATCGACAGTACTCACAGATACGCAGTATTTT. V is TRBV14 and J is TRBJ2-3; weak D call: TRBD1 (5 bases). The length of the CDR3 is 16 residues. The germline gives CDR1 SGHDN, CDR2 FVKESK. The V end was cut by 1 base, the J end by 2 bases, with 13 bases between.

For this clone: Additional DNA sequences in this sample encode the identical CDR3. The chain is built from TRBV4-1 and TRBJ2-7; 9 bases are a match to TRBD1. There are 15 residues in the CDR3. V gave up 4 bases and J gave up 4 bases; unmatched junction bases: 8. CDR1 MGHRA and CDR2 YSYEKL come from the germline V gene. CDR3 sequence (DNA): TGCGCCAGCAGCCGCACACAGGGGGCTGGATACGAGCAGTACTTC. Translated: CASSRTQGAGYEQYF.

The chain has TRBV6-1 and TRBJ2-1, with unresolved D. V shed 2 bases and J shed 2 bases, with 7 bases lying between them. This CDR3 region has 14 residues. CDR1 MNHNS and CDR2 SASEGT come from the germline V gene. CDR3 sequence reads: CASSESPAYNEQFF. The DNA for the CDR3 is TGTGCCAGCAGTGAATCTCCGGCCTACAATGAGCAGTTCTTC.

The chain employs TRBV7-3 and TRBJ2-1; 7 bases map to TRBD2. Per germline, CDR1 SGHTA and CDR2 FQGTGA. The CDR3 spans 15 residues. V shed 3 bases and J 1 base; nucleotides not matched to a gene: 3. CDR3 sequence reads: CASSLGEGSYNEQFF. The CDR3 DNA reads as TGTGCCAGCAGCTTGGGGGAGGGATCCTACAATGAGCAGTTCTTC.

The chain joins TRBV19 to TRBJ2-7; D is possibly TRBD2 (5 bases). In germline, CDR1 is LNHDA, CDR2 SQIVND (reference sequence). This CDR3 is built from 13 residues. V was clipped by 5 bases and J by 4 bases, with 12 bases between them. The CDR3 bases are TGTGCCAGTAGTTCCAGGACTGGATACGAGCAGTACTTC. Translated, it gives CASSSRTGYEQYF. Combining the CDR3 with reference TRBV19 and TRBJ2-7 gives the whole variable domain DGGITQSPKYLFRKEGQNVTLSCEQNLNHDAMYWYRQDPGQGLRLIYYSQIVNDFQKGDIAEGYSVSREKKESFPLTVTSAQKNPTAFYLCASSSRTGYEQYFGPGTRLTVT.

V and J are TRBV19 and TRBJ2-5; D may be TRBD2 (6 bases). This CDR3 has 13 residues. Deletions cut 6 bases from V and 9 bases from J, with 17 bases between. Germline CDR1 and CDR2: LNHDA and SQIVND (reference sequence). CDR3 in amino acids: CASSEEGRGAQYF. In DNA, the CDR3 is TGTGCCAGTAGCGAGGAGGGGCGAGGGGCCCAGTACTTC.

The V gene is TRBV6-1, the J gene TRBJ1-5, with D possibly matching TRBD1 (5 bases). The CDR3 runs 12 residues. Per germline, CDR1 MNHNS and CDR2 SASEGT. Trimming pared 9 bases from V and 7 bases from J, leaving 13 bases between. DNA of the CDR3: TGTGCCAGACGGAGGGGCGGGCAGCCCCAGCATTTT. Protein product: CARRRGGQPQHF.